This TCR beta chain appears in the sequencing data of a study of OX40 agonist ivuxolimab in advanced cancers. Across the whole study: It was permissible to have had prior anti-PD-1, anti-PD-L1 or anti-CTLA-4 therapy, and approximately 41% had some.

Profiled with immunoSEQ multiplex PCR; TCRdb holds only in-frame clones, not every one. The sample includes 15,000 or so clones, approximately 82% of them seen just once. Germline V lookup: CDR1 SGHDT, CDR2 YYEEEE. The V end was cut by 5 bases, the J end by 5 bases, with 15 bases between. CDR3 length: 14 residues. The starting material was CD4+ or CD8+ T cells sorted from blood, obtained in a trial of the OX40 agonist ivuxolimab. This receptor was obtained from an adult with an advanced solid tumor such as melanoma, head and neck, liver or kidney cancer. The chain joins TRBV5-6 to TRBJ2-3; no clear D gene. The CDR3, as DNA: TGTGCCAGCAGTTCCATTGACACTGAAGATACGCAGTATTTT. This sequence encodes CASSSIDTEDTQYF. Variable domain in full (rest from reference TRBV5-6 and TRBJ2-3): DAGVTQSPTHLIKTRGQQVTLRCSPKSGHDTVSWYQQALGQGPQFIFQYYEEEERQRGNFPDRFSGHQFPNYSSELNVNALLLGDSALYLCASSSIDTEDTQYFGPGTRLTVL.